This T cell receptor (beta chain) was found in a study of T cells after yellow fever vaccination. Study-level background: Sorting by CD3, CD45RA, CCR7 and CD95 gave EM, EMRA, CM and Tscm subsets.

Trimming took off 7 bases at V and 1 base at J, with 13 bases between the two ends. Germline V CDR1 and CDR2: SGHRS, YFSETQ. The CDR3 length is 14 residues. TCRdb processed the 5' RACE reads anew with MiXCR; each CDR3 protein has one entry. The repertoire consists of more than 15,000 distinct CDR3 sequences, with around 4% occurring once and the leading ten covering roughly 0.4%. In its sample, this clonotype was seen many times. Overall study findings and caveats: At day 0, almost all vaccine-responding clonotypes escaped detection in the sorted memory subsets.

The rearrangement joins TRBV5-1 to TRBJ2-3; a possible D gene is TRBD2 (5 bases). The clonotype was recovered from a man younger than 45 who received the YFV17D yellow fever vaccine. This sample comprised PBMCs, either bulk or a sorted T-cell subset (CD4+, CD8+, memory, or dextramer-sorted; not recorded which), obtained 15 days after the yellow fever booster vaccination. The CDR3 DNA is TGCGCCAGCCGCCCGGGGAGCGGCACAGATACGCAGTATTTT. This translates into CASRPGSGTDTQYF.